This is a list of T cell receptor beta chains from one sample in a study of blood T cell repertoires in COVID-19. Assay used: immunoSEQ multiplex PCR; TCRdb lists only in-frame clones, some missing. Of 240,000 or so clones in the sample, 88% were seen once. Sequencing input: peripheral blood. The receptors here all came from a woman aged 25-40 years with acute or convalescent COVID-19. Both conserved end residues are part of each CDR3. The D gene is left open where the match is weak. Size is stated for part of the rows, as once, few or many counts, or as a class when the clone is expanded.

j_call	d_call	v_call	clone_size	cdr3_nt	cdr3_aa
TRBJ2-7	NA	TRBV11-3	NA	TGTGCCAGCAGCCTCCGGGACACCGCCTACGAGCAGTACTTC	CASSLRDTAYEQYF
TRBJ2-1	TRBD2	TRBV18	NA	TGTGCCAGCTCACCGAGCGGGAACTCCTACAATGAGCAGTTCTTC	CASSPSGNSYNEQFF
TRBJ2-2	NA	TRBV7-9	NA	TGTGCCAGCAGCTTCTTTGCGAACACCGGGGAGCTGTTTTTT	CASSFFANTGELFF
TRBJ2-7	NA	TRBV21-1	NA	TGTGCCAGCAGCAAAGAGGGGGGGGACGCAGTAAACTACGAGCAGTACTTC	CASSKEGGDAVNYEQYF
TRBJ2-2	TRBD2	TRBV3-1/TRBV3-2	NA	TGTGCCAGCAGCCAAGAGGGCGGGAGCCACGGGGAGCTGTTTTTT	CASSQEGGSHGELFF
TRBJ2-7	NA	TRBV29-1	NA	TGCAGCGTTTTTTACACAGGGTCCTACGAGCAGTACTTC	CSVFYTGSYEQYF
TRBJ2-1	NA	TRBV6-5	NA	TGTGCCAGCAGTTACGGACAGAACAATGAGCAGTTCTTC	CASSYGQNNEQFF
TRBJ1-4	NA	TRBV2	NA	TGTGCCAGCAGTATATACAGGCAGCCTAATGAAAAACTGTTTTTT	CASSIYRQPNEKLFF
TRBJ2-2	NA	TRBV20-1	NA	TGCAGTGCTAGTTCCCCGTTTAACACCGGGGAGCTGTTTTTT	CSASSPFNTGELFF
TRBJ1-4	NA	TRBV28	NA	TGTGCCACCGGGACTGCTAATGAAAAACTGTTTTTT	CATGTANEKLFF
TRBJ2-6	TRBD1	TRBV6-2/TRBV6-3	NA	TGTGCCAGCAGTTTCTTGACAGGGGGCGTTTTCTCTGGGGCCAACGTCCTGACTTTC	CASSFLTGGVFSGANVLTF
TRBJ2-2	NA	TRBV15	NA	TGTGCCACCAGCAAAGGTGGCAGGGGGAACACCGGGGAGCTGTTTTTT	CATSKGGRGNTGELFF
TRBJ2-7	NA	TRBV9	NA	TGTGCCAGCAGTGGACTATCCCAACCTTACGAGCAGTACTTC	CASSGLSQPYEQYF
TRBJ2-2	NA	TRBV7-9	NA	TGTGCCAGCAGAAACGCGGTCCTCGGGACATTAAACACCGGGGAGCTGTTTTTT	CASRNAVLGTLNTGELFF
TRBJ2-5	TRBD1	TRBV11-3	NA	TGTGCCAGCAGCTCCGGACAGGGGCGGGGAGAAGAGACCCAGTACTTC	CASSSGQGRGEETQYF
TRBJ2-7	NA	TRBV7-2	NA	TGTGCCAGCAGCGCGGACAGTTCCTACGAGCAGTACTTC	CASSADSSYEQYF
TRBJ1-6	NA	TRBV6-5	few	TGTGCCAGCAGTTTATGGGAAGGCCGGGATACACCCCTCCACTTT	CASSLWEGRDTPLHF
TRBJ2-2	NA	TRBV5-5	NA	TGTGCCAGCAGCCCACTAGATTACACCGGGGAGCTGTTTTTT	CASSPLDYTGELFF
TRBJ2-3	TRBD2	TRBV11-3	NA	TGTGCCAGCAGCTTTTCTAGCGGGCCCGCAGATACGCAGTATTTT	CASSFSSGPADTQYF
TRBJ2-2	NA	TRBV30	NA	TGTGCCTGGAGGCGGGACGGGTTGGACACCGGGGAGCTGTTTTTT	CAWRRDGLDTGELFF
TRBJ2-7	NA	TRBV5-6	few	TGTGCCAGCAGCTTGGGACGAGTAATCGCTAGCGAGCAGTACTTC	CASSLGRVIASEQYF
TRBJ2-2	TRBD2	TRBV15	NA	TGTGCCACCAGCAGAGATGGGGAGGGCGGGGAGCTGTTTTTT	CATSRDGEGGELFF
TRBJ2-1	TRBD2	TRBV12-5	NA	TGTGCTAGTGGTGCCGGGACTAGCGGGAGGGATGAGCAGTTCTTC	CASGAGTSGRDEQFF
TRBJ2-5	NA	TRBV6-2/TRBV6-3	NA	TGTGCCAGCAGTTACTCGAGACAGGGGAGGGGAGAGACCCAGTACTTC	CASSYSRQGRGETQYF
TRBJ2-7	TRBD2	TRBV7-6	NA	TGTGCCAGCAGCCTCAGCGGGAGCATGAACGAGCAGTACTTC	CASSLSGSMNEQYF
TRBJ2-1	TRBD2	TRBV24-1	NA	TGTGCCACCAGTGGTACTAGCGGGAGTAGTGTCACCTACAATGAGCAGTTCTTC	CATSGTSGSSVTYNEQFF
TRBJ2-2	TRBD2	TRBV5-4	NA	TGTGCCAGCAGCTTAGCGGGAGTGGACACCGGGGAGCTGTTTTTT	CASSLAGVDTGELFF
TRBJ2-2	NA	TRBV11-3	few	TGTGCCAGCAGCTTCCTTGGGGGGATTAACACCGGGGAGCTGTTTTTT	CASSFLGGINTGELFF
TRBJ2-1	TRBD2	TRBV27	NA	TGTGCCAGCAGTTTCGGACTAGCGGGTAACCTTGACAATGAGCAGTTCTTC	CASSFGLAGNLDNEQFF
TRBJ2-1	NA	TRBV5-8	NA	TGTGCCAGCAGCTTGGACAGGGAGTTGGATGAGCAGTTCTTC	CASSLDRELDEQFF
TRBJ2-1	NA	TRBV5-4	NA	TGTGCCAGCAGCTCCCCCCGGCTAGAAACATGGCGACCTGTTGGTGAGCAGTTCTTC	CASSSPRLETWRPVGEQFF
TRBJ2-7	TRBD1	TRBV7-9	NA	TGTGCCAGCAGCCTGACAGGGGACGAGCAGTACTTC	CASSLTGDEQYF
TRBJ1-4	NA	TRBV3-1/TRBV3-2	once	TGTGCCAGCAGCCACCCCTTGGGGTTGGGAGGCAAACTGTTTTTT	CASSHPLGLGGKLFF
TRBJ2-5	TRBD1	TRBV10-3	NA	TGTGCCATCAGCGGACAGGGGTTGAAAGGGCAAGAGACCCAGTACTTC	CAISGQGLKGQETQYF
TRBJ1-1	NA	TRBV6-5	NA	TGTGCCAGCAGCCGCGGGGGCGTCACTGAAGCTTTCTTT	CASSRGGVTEAFF
TRBJ1-2	NA	TRBV19	NA	TGTGCCAGTAGTATAGGACAGACCTATGGCTACACCTTC	CASSIGQTYGYTF
TRBJ1-1	NA	TRBV6-2/TRBV6-3	NA	TGTGCCAGCAGTTACCCCACAGGGTCTGGCACTGAAGCTTTCTTT	CASSYPTGSGTEAFF
TRBJ2-1	TRBD1	TRBV24-1	NA	TGTGCCACCAGTGATCGTCAGGGGGCAGGTTACAATGAGCAGTTCTTC	CATSDRQGAGYNEQFF
TRBJ2-7	TRBD2	TRBV30	NA	TGTGCCTGGACTCCATCCTGGTTGACTAGCGATTCCTACGAGCAGTACTTC	CAWTPSWLTSDSYEQYF
TRBJ2-7	NA	TRBV4-2	NA	TGTGCCAGCAGCCATCTTGCTAACGAGCAGTACTTC	CASSHLANEQYF
TRBJ1-5	TRBD1	TRBV15	NA	TGTGCCACCAGCAGAGATGAGGGGGCGCGGGACAATCAGCCCCAGCATTTT	CATSRDEGARDNQPQHF
TRBJ1-4	TRBD1	TRBV10-3	NA	TGTGCCATCAGTGAGTCAGGACAGGGACAAGAAAAACTGTTTTTT	CAISESGQGQEKLFF
TRBJ1-1	NA	TRBV30	NA	TGTGCCTGGAGTGCCCCGGACCGTGTGGAGGGAACTGAAGCTTTCTTT	CAWSAPDRVEGTEAFF